The clone carrying this TCR beta chain was observed a handful of times. Its antigen is currently unknown. Stability of Graves' hyperthyroidism was defined as absent ophthalmopathy progression within 18 months. The entry originates in a study of T cells in Graves' hyperthyroidism and ophthalmopathy. Study outcomes and limitations: Onset of ophthalmopathy came a median roughly 6 months after the model predicted it.

TCR beta CDR3 regions were amplified from RNA transcripts. Initially, a first-round RT-PCR of the TCR CDR3 employed the HTBI primer set. TCRdb used MiXCR to reprocess the multiplex PCR reads, holding one entry per CDR3 protein. The top ten hold approximately 30% of the sample, which has 350,000 to 400,000 distinct CDR3 sequences, 14% to 15% seen once. V gave up 6 bases and J gave up 3 bases, with 12 bases separating them. The CDR3 sequence is 12 residues long. The germline CDR1 and CDR2 sequences are DFQATT and SNEGSKA (reference sequence). V and J are TRBV20-1 and TRBJ2-7, with D possibly matching TRBD2 (6 bases). The source of this sequence is a woman aged 25-40 years with Graves' hyperthyroidism. Specimen: blood. CDR3 bases: TGCAGTGCATCCGGGAGCCTCTACGAGCAGTACTTC. Protein: CSASGSLYEQYF.